Each of the 27 T cell receptor beta chains below was sequenced from the same sample in a study of blood T cell repertoires in COVID-19. Sequencing was performed with immunoSEQ multiplex PCR; in TCRdb, only in-frame clones are kept and a portion is missing. Among approximately 150,000 clones listed, around 72% were seen once. The specimen sequenced was peripheral blood. Receptors were obtained from a woman aged 60-70 years with acute or convalescent COVID-19.

This clone was counted a few times. The chain uses TRBV7-2 and TRBJ2-1; 9 bases map to TRBD2. In germline, CDR1 is SGHTA, CDR2 FQGNSA. CDR3 length: 16 amino acids. V shed 5 bases, J shed 7 bases, and the junction held 12 bases outside the gene matches. CDR3 DNA sequence: TGTGCCAGCAGCCCTGGGGGTAGCGGGAGAGTGAATGAGCAGTTCTTC. This translates into CASSPGGSGRVNEQFF.

The CDR3 spells CASGLGLAGAGEQFF. In nucleotides, the CDR3 is TGTGCTAGTGGTTTGGGACTAGCGGGAGCGGGTGAGCAGTTCTTC. The rearrangement joins TRBV12-5 to TRBJ2-1, with 12 bases matching TRBD2. The CDR3 has 15 amino acids. V gave up 1 base and J gave up 9 bases; unmatched junction bases: 4. The germline V gene has CDR1 LGHNT and CDR2 FRNRAP.

This clone was seen a single time. The chain combines TRBV19 with TRBJ2-1; 11 nucleotides agree with TRBD2. The germline gives CDR1 LNHDA, CDR2 SQIVND (reference sequence). The CDR3 runs 14 residues. Trimming removed 0 bases from V and 12 bases from J; junction bases left unmatched: 4. CDR3 region: CASSIEPGLAAQFF. CDR3 bases: TGTGCCAGTAGTATAGAACCGGGACTAGCGGCGCAGTTCTTC.

V and J are TRBV7-8 and TRBJ2-2; D is possibly TRBD1 (5 bases). The germline gives CDR1 SGHVS, CDR2 FQNEAQ. There are 15 residues in the CDR3. V was cut by 4 bases and J by 5 bases, with 14 bases left in between. For the CDR3, the DNA is TGTGCCAGCAGCTCACGGGCAGGGTATACCGGGGAGCTGTTTTTT. Translating gives CASSSRAGYTGELFF.

The chain carries TRBV6-4 and TRBJ2-3, with D maybe TRBD2 (5 bases). The CDR3 covers 13 residues. CDR1 and CDR2 (germline): MRHNA, SNTAGT. Trimming removed 5 bases from V and 4 bases from J, with 10 bases in between. The CDR3 region has the DNA TGTGCCAGCAGTACGGACTTTTCAGATACGCAGTATTTT. This gives the protein CASSTDFSDTQYF.

This clone was detected a few times. V gene TRBV27 combines with J gene TRBJ2-2; D unclear. CDR1 is MNHEY and CDR2 is SMNVEV in the germline V gene (reference sequence). This CDR3 has 14 amino acids. V lost 1 base and J lost 6, with 9 bases in between. DNA of the CDR3: TGTGCCAGCAGTTTATTTCGAAGCTCCGGGGAGCTGTTTTTT. This translates into CASSLFRSSGELFF.

This clone was seen a few times. The rearrangement joins TRBV15 to TRBJ1-5; D might be TRBD1 (5 bases). The germline V and J ends were trimmed by 5 bases and 6 bases, with 14 bases remaining between them. CDR3 length: 14 residues. The V gene's germline CDR1 is LNHNV and CDR2 YYDKDF (reference sequence). CDR3 residues: CATSLSGGGQPQHF. CDR3 bases: TGTGCCACCAGCCTATCGGGGGGGGGTCAGCCCCAGCATTTT.

The V call is TRBV10-2, the J call TRBJ2-1, with a tentative D call TRBD2 (5 bases). CDR3 length: 14 residues. The V end lost 4 bases, the J end lost 4 bases, and 11 bases lay between the germline ends. Germline V gene lookup returns CDR1 WSHSY and CDR2 SAAADI. CDR3 in amino acids: CASSGGLAYNEQFF. In DNA form, the CDR3 reads TGCGCCAGCAGTGGTGGACTGGCTTACAATGAGCAGTTCTTC.

The V gene is TRBV30, the J gene TRBJ2-2; D gene unclear. The CDR3 loop spans 13 amino acids. V shed 0 bases and J shed 7 bases, with 9 bases lying between them. From germline, CDR1 is GTSNPN and CDR2 SVGIG (reference sequence). The CDR3 here is CAWSVLGIGELFF. The CDR3, as DNA: TGTGCCTGGAGTGTTTTGGGCATCGGGGAGCTGTTTTTT.

The chain carries TRBV6-5 and TRBJ1-5, with D unresolved. Deletions cut 8 bases from V and 3 bases from J, with 11 bases between. The CDR3 runs 13 residues. CDR1 MNHEY and CDR2 SVGAGI come from the germline V gene. Here the CDR3 DNA reads TGTGCCAGCTTAGACTCAGACAATCAGCCCCAGCATTTT. It encodes CASLDSDNQPQHF.

J is TRBJ1-2 and V is TRBV28; maybe TRBD1 (5 bases). Germline V gives CDR1 MDHEN, CDR2 SYDVKM. With 2 bases removed from V and 7 bases from J, the gap between germline ends came to 17 bases. The CDR3 extends over 15 amino acids. CDR3 protein: CASSLSRRGRSGYTF. In DNA form, the CDR3 reads TGTGCCAGCAGTTTAAGCCGAAGGGGCCGGAGTGGCTACACCTTC.

This clone was found a few times. The chain recombines TRBV19 with TRBJ1-5; TRBD1 is a possible D gene (5 bases). The V end was cut by 0 bases, the J end by 0 bases, with 15 bases between. In germline, CDR1 is LNHDA, CDR2 SQIVND (reference sequence). This CDR3 has 18 amino acids. This CDR3 is CASSIDTGSSYSNQPQHF. DNA for the CDR3: TGTGCCAGTAGTATAGACACAGGCTCTAGTTATAGCAATCAGCCCCAGCATTTT.

This clone appeared a few times. The gene calls are TRBV5-1 and TRBJ2-5; perhaps TRBD2 as D (5 bases). Trimming took 1 base from V and 1 from J, leaving 8 bases between them. The CDR3 is made up of 14 amino acids. Germline V lookup: CDR1 SGHRS, CDR2 YFSETQ. CDR3 in DNA: TGCGCCAGCAGCTTGCGGGGATCCCAAGAGACCCAGTACTTC. Protein: CASSLRGSQETQYF.

Of note for this clone: The junction does not match germline at one end; this may be a read error. The chain joins TRBV20-1 to TRBJ1-2; 7 bases fit TRBD1. This CDR3 is 11 amino acids long. Germline-derived CDR1 and CDR2 are DFQATT and SNEGSKA (reference sequence). CDR3 sequence: CSAQSDRVIFF. CDR3 bases: TGCAGTGCTCAGTCCGACAGGGTTATTTTCTTC.

The chain couples TRBV11-2 to TRBJ2-7; 9 bases line up with TRBD2. CDR1 and CDR2 from the germline V gene are SGHAT and FQNNGV. The length of the CDR3 is 19 residues. Unmatched junction bases numbered 18, after V lost 5 bases and J lost 1 base. CDR3: CASSTPSSASGRFSYEQYF. In DNA form, the CDR3 reads TGTGCCAGCAGCACACCCTCCTCGGCGAGCGGGAGGTTTTCCTACGAGCAGTACTTC.

This clone was detected a few times. This chain links TRBV11-2 with TRBJ2-7; D perhaps matches TRBD1 (5 bases). The CDR3 runs to 15 residues. Trimming stripped 1 base from V and 1 base from J, with 11 bases between. Germline loops: CDR1 SGHAT, CDR2 FQNNGV. DNA for the CDR3: TGTGCCAGCAGCTTAGCGCTTTACAGGTCCTACGAGCAGTACTTC. Translation: CASSLALYRSYEQYF. Variable domain in full (rest from reference TRBV11-2 and TRBJ2-7): EAGVAQSPRYKIIEKRQSVAFWCNPISGHATLYWYQQILGQGPKLLIQFQNNGVVDDSQLPKDRFSAERLKGVDSTLKIQPAKLEDSAVYLCASSLALYRSYEQYFGPGTRLTVT.

CDR3 sequence (DNA): TGTGCCGCCCAGGGGCTCAAAGATAGCGAGCAGTACTTC. It is translated as CAAQGLKDSEQYF. The J gene is TRBJ2-7, the V gene TRBV28; D possibly corresponds to TRBD1 (6 bases). V lost 11 bases, J lost 6 bases, and 20 bases lay in between. The CDR3 loop spans 13 amino acids. Germline CDR1 and CDR2: MDHEN and SYDVKM.

The rearrangement links TRBV25-1 to TRBJ2-5, with TRBD2 matching over 9 bases. Unmatched junction bases numbered 12, after V lost 7 bases and J lost 0 bases. The germline V gene encodes CDR1 MGHDK and CDR2 SYGVNS. The CDR3 runs to 17 residues. The CDR3 loop is CASTGTSSRGDQETQYF. The CDR3, as DNA: TGTGCCAGCACCGGGACTAGCAGTAGGGGGGACCAAGAGACCCAGTACTTC.

The chain has TRBV5-1 and TRBJ2-2; 11 bases are a match to TRBD2. This CDR3 spans 16 amino acids. After removal of 0 bases from V and 4 bases from J, the junction contained 2 bases not matched to a gene. Germline loops: CDR1 SGHRS, CDR2 YFSETQ. The CDR3 loop reads CASSLGTSGRTGELFF. DNA for the CDR3: TGCGCCAGCAGCTTGGGGACTAGCGGGCGCACCGGGGAGCTGTTTTTT.

The gene calls are TRBV30 and TRBJ2-2; D is uncertain. CDR3 size: 13 residues. Germline V lookup: CDR1 GTSNPN, CDR2 SVGIG (reference sequence). Trimming pared 2 bases from V and 1 base from J, leaving 5 bases between. The CDR3 loop reads CAWSSLNTGELFF. In nucleotides, the CDR3 is TGTGCCTGGAGTTCTCTGAACACCGGGGAGCTGTTTTTT.

The chain joins TRBV10-3 to TRBJ2-3; 11 nucleotides line up with TRBD2. The germline CDR1 and CDR2 sequences are ENHRY and SYGVKD. With V trimmed by 10 bases and J by 4 bases, 10 bases remained unmatched. The CDR3 runs 15 residues. CDR3 nucleotides: TGTGCCAACTCCCCCAATAGCGGGAGGGCAGATACGCAGTATTTT. Its translation is CANSPNSGRADTQYF.

The rearrangement joins TRBV5-1 to TRBJ2-3, with 10 bases identical to TRBD2. This CDR3 contains 16 residues. In germline, CDR1 is SGHRS, CDR2 YFSETQ. J gave up 1 base and V 6 bases, and 8 bases lay outside the gene matches. CDR3 region: CASTASGSGGTDTQYF. The CDR3 region has the DNA TGCGCCAGCACGGCTAGCGGGAGCGGGGGCACAGATACGCAGTATTTT.

This clone was seen a single time. The chain joins TRBV27 to TRBJ1-5; weak D call: TRBD1 (5 bases). Germline CDR1 MNHEY, CDR2 SMNVEV (reference sequence). The CDR3 covers 14 residues. V lost 5 bases, J lost 5 bases, and 13 bases lay in between. CDR3 residues: CASSPRQTDQPQHF. The CDR3 region has the DNA TGTGCCAGCAGTCCTCGACAGACGGATCAGCCCCAGCATTTT.

The V gene is TRBV30, the J gene TRBJ2-7, with TRBD2 identical over 10 bases. This CDR3 is 15 amino acids long. The junction had 7 bases not matched to a gene; V was cut back by 1 base and J by 4 bases. Germline values: CDR1 GTSNPN, CDR2 SVGIG (reference sequence). The CDR3 coding sequence is TGTGCCTGGAGTGCTTTTCTAGCGGGAGAATACGAGCAGTACTTC. Translating gives CAWSAFLAGEYEQYF.

The J gene is TRBJ2-7, the V gene TRBV5-1; possible D gene TRBD1, 6 bases. This CDR3 region has 12 residues. CDR1 is SGHRS, CDR2 YFSETQ, per germline. The germline V and J ends were trimmed by 3 bases and 6 bases, with 10 bases remaining between them. CDR3 amino acids: CASSSTGPEQYF. The CDR3 coding sequence is TGCGCCAGCAGCTCGACAGGACCCGAGCAGTACTTC. Looking up the rest from reference TRBV5-1 and TRBJ2-7 gives the full variable domain: KAGVTQTPRYLIKTRGQQVTLSCSPISGHRSVSWYQQTPGQGLQFLFEYFSETQRNKGNFPGRFSGRQFSNSRSEMNVSTLELGDSALYLCASSSTGPEQYFGPGTRLTVT.

The V gene is TRBV6-5, the J gene TRBJ2-4; D is possibly TRBD1 (5 bases). Germline V gives CDR1 MNHEY, CDR2 SVGAGI. V was cut by 8 bases and J by 6 bases, with 11 bases left in between. The CDR3 extends over 12 amino acids. The CDR3 is CASGQGGNIQYF. The DNA for the CDR3 is TGTGCCAGCGGGCAGGGCGGAAACATTCAGTACTTC.

The chain employs TRBV11-2 and TRBJ1-1; 10 positions agree with TRBD1. Germline V gene lookup returns CDR1 SGHAT and CDR2 FQNNGV. The length of the CDR3 is 15 residues. After removal of 2 bases from V and 8 bases from J, the junction contained 8 bases not matched to a gene. Here the CDR3 DNA reads TGTGCCAGCAGCTTAAATGGACAGGGGGTTGAGGAAGCTTTCTTT. Protein product: CASSLNGQGVEEAFF.